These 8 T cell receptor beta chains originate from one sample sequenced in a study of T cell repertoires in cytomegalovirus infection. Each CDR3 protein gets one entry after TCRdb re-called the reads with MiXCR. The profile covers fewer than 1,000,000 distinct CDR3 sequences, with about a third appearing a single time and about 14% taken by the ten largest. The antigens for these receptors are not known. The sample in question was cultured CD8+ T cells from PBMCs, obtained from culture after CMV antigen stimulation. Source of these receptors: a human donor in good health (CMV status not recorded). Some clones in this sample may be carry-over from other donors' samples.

CDR3 sequence reads: CASSLLGEAHNEKLFF. The CDR3 DNA is TGTGCCAGCAGCTTGTTAGGCGAGGCCCATAATGAAAAACTGTTTTTT. This chain links TRBV14 with TRBJ1-4; D unresolved. This CDR3 region has 16 residues. The V end was cut by 5 bases, the J end by 4 bases, with 17 bases between. From germline, CDR1 is SGHDN and CDR2 FVKESK.

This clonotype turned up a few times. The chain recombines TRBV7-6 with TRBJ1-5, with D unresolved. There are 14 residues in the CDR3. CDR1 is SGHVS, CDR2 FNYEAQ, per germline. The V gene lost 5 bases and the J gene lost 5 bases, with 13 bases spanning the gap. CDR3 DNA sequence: TGTGCCAGCAGCCCCGGCTCGGGTGATCAGCCCCAGCATTTT. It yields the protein CASSPGSGDQPQHF.

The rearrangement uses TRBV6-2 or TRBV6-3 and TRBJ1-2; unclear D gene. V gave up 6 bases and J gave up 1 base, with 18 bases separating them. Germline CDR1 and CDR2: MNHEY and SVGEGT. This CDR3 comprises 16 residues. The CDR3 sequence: CASSTLPTAHNYGYTF. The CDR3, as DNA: TGTGCCAGCAGCACCCTCCCGACGGCCCATAACTATGGCTACACCTTC.

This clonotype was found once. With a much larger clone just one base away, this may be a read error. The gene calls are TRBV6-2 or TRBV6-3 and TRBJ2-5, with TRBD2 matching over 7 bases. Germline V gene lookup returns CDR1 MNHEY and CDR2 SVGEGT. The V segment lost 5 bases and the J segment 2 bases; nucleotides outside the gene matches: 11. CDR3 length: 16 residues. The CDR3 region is CASSINGAGLQETQYF. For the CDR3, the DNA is TGTGCCAGCAGTATCAATGGAGCGGGGCTACAAGAGACCCAGTACTTC.

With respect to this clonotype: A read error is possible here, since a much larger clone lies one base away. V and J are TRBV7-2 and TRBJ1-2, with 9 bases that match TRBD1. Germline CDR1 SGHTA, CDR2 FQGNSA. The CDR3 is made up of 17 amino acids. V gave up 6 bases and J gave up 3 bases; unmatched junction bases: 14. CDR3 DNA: TGTACCAGCAGACTTACACCGGGACAGGGATTTGACTATGGCTACACCTTC. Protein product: CTSRLTPGQGFDYGYTF.

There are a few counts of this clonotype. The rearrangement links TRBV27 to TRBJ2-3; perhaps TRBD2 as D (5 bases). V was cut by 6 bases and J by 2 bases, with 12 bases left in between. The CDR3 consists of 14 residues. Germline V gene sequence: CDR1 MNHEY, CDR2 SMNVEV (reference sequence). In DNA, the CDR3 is TGTGCCAGCAGCGTCGGGATAGACACAGATACGCAGTATTTT. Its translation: CASSVGIDTDTQYF.

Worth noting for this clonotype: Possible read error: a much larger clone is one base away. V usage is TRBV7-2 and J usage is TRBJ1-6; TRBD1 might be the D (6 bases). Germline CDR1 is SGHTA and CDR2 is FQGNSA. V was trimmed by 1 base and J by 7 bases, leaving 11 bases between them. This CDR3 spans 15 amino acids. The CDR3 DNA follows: TGTGCCAGCAGCTTAGGGGGGGCTGAAAATTCACCCCTCCACTTT. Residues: CASSLGGAENSPLHF.

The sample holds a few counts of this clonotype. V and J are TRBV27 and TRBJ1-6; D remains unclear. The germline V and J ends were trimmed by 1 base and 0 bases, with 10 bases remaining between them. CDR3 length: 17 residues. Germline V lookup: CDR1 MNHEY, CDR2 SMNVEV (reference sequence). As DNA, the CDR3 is TGTGCCAGCAGTTTATATACAGCCCGCTCCTATAATTCACCCCTCCACTTT. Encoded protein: CASSLYTARSYNSPLHF.